This record looks at one T cell receptor beta chain sequence and its context. This specimen comes from a study of glioma-infiltrating T cells after dendritic cell vaccination. Time point in this sample: after dendritic cell vaccination, including at tumor progression/relapse. Deletions cut 3 bases from V and 0 bases from J, with 6 bases between. The CDR3 is made up of 15 amino acids. Germline V gene sequence: CDR1 MNHEY, CDR2 SVGAGI. The repertoire was sequenced with immunoSEQ multiplex PCR; TCRdb's copy has only in-frame clones and lacks some. The profile covers 70,000 to 100,000 clones, with around 83% appearing a single time and about 6.8% taken by the ten largest.

This receptor was taken from a human donor with glioblastoma. The source was blood, collected after dendritic cell vaccination. The chain employs TRBV6-5 and TRBJ2-6; D call uncertain. The CDR3: CASSYGRSGANVLTF. CDR3 DNA sequence: TGTGCCAGCAGTTATGGGCGCTCTGGGGCCAACGTCCTGACTTTC.